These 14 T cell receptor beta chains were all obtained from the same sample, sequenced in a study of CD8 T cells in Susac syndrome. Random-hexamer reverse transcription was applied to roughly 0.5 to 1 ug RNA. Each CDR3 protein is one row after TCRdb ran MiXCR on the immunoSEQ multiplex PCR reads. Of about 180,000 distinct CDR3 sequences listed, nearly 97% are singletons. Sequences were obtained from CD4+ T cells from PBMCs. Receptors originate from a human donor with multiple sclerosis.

CDR3 coding DNA: TGTGCCAGCAGCCTACTCCCCCTCCAAGAGACCCAGTACTTC. It is translated as CASSLLPLQETQYF. The rearrangement links TRBV7-9 to TRBJ2-5; D is unresolved. Trimming took off 5 bases at V and 1 base at J, with 11 bases between the two ends. Germline V gives CDR1 SEHNR, CDR2 FQNEAQ (reference sequence). This CDR3 region has 14 residues.

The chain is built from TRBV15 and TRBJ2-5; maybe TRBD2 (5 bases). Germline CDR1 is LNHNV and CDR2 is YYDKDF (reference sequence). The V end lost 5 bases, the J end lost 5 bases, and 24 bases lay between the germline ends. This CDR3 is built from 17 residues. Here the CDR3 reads CATSSPDWVGGRETQYF. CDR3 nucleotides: TGTGCCACCAGCTCCCCGGACTGGGTTGGTGGACGGGAGACCCAGTACTTC.

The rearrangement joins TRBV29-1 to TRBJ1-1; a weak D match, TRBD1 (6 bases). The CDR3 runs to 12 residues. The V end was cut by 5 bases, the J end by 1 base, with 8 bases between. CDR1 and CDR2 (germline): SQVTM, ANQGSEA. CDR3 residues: CSVIGGNTEAFF. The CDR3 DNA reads TGCAGCGTTATAGGGGGGAACACTGAAGCTTTCTTT.

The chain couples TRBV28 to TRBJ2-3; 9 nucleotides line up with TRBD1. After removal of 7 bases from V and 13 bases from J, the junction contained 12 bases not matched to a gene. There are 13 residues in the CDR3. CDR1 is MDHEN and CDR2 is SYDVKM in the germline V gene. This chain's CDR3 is CASTERLGTGKYF. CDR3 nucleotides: TGTGCCAGCACCGAAAGGCTGGGGACAGGGAAGTATTTT.

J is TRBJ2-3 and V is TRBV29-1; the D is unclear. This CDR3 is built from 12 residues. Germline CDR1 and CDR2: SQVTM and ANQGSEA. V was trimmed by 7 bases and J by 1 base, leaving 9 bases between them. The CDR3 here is CSGSSGTDTQYF. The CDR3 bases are TGCAGCGGCTCGAGTGGCACAGATACGCAGTATTTT.

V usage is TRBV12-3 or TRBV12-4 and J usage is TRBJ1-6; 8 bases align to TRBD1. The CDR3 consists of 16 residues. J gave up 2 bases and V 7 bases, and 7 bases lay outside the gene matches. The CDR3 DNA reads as TGTGCCAGCAAAGCAGGGGGCCCAACCTATAATTCACCCCTCCACTTT. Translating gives CASKAGGPTYNSPLHF.

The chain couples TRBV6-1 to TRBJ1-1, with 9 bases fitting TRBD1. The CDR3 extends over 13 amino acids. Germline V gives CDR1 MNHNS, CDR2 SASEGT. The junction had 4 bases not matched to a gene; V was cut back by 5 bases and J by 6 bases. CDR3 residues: CASSSRDRAEAFF. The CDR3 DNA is TGTGCCAGCAGTTCCCGGGACAGGGCTGAAGCTTTCTTT.

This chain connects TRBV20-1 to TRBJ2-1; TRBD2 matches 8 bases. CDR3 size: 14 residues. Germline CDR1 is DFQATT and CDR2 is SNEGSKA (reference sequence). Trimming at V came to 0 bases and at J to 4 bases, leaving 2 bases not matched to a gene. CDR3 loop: CSARDTSGYNEQFF. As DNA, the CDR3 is TGCAGTGCTAGAGATACTAGCGGTTACAATGAGCAGTTCTTC.

The CDR3 loop reads CASSLQLIRTGELFF. CDR3 bases: TGTGCCAGCAGCTTACAGCTGATTCGTACCGGGGAGCTGTTTTTT. V gene TRBV5-5 combines with J gene TRBJ2-2; no definite D call. Deletions cut 2 bases from V and 5 bases from J, with 13 bases between. The length of the CDR3 is 15 residues. CDR1 and CDR2 (germline): SGHKS, YYEKEE (reference sequence).

CDR3: CASTLTGKGNEQFF. The CDR3, as DNA: TGTGCCAGCACCCTCACAGGGAAGGGGAATGAGCAGTTCTTC. V is TRBV6-1 and J is TRBJ2-1, with D possibly being TRBD1 (6 bases). The CDR3 runs to 14 residues. V was shortened by 7 bases and J by 7 bases, with 17 bases between the two germline ends. CDR1 is MNHNS and CDR2 is SASEGT in the germline V gene.

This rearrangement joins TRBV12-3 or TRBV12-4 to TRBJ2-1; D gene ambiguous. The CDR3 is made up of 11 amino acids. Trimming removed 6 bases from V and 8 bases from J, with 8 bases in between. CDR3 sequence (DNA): TGTGCCAGCAGCCTGAAGGATGAGCAGTTCTTC. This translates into CASSLKDEQFF.

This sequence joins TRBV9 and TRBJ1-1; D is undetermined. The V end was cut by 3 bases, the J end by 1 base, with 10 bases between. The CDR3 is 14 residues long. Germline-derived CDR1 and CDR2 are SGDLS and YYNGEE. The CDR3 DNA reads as TGTGCCAGCAGCGAACGCGCGGGGAACACTGAAGCTTTCTTT. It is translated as CASSERAGNTEAFF.

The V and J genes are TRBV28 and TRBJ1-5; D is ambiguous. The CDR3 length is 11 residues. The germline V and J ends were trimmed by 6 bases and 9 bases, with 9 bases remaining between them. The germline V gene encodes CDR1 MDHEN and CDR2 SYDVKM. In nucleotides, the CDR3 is TGTGCCAGCAGCGTTTATTGGCCCCAGCATTTT. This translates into CASSVYWPQHF.

The CDR3 nucleotides are TGTGCCAGCAGTCCGGACAGGGAGAGGGTCACCCAGCATTTT. Protein: CASSPDRERVTQHF. The J gene is TRBJ1-5, the V gene TRBV6-5, with 8 nucleotides matching TRBD1. The CDR3 has 14 amino acids. CDR1 and CDR2 from the germline V gene are MNHEY and SVGAGI. V trimming: 5 bases; J trimming: 11 bases; junction bases outside the gene matches: 11.